A single T cell receptor beta chain is shown here with its context. Its antigen is not identified. The data were obtained in a study of graft-versus-host responses after intestinal transplantation. Study-wide results and caveats: Early post-transplant declines in HvG were associated with peak levels of circulating GvH clones.

There are 14 residues in the CDR3. Germline CDR1 is MDHEN and CDR2 is SYDVKM. Clones were read by immunoSEQ multiplex PCR, and TCRdb kept only the in-frame ones, dropping some. The sample records about 70,000 clones, approximately 94% being singletons. This sequence originates from a human donor who received an intestinal transplant. Material: unstimulated CD8+ T cells sorted from spleen or lymph node cells, obtained before intestinal transplant. The chain carries TRBV28 and TRBJ2-5; the D is unclear. Matching the DNA end better, TRBJ2-7 makes the J call doubtful. DNA of the CDR3: TGTGCCAGCACGGCGTACCACATGACCTACGAGCAGTACTTC. Protein sequence: CASTAYHMTYEQYF.